One and the same sample provided the 4 T cell receptor beta chains below, sequenced in a study of CD8+ T cells in alopecia areata. Reverse transcribed after extraction, RNA yielded cDNA as the sequencing template. Produced via immunoSEQ multiplex PCR; TCRdb's table is partial and in-frame only. The sample has approximately 150,000 clones; approximately 49% are singletons. Specimen: CD4+ T cells sorted from blood, collected at week 0. Receptors originate from a human donor with alopecia areata.

This clone was seen only a few times. The rearrangement uses TRBV7-2 and TRBJ2-3, with 8 bases identical to TRBD2. Germline-derived CDR1 and CDR2 are SGHTA and FQGNSA. Unmatched junction bases numbered 7, after V lost 5 bases and J lost 0 bases. The CDR3 loop spans 16 amino acids. The CDR3 bases are TGTGCCAGCAGCCGTGGGGCTAGCGGGAGCACAGATACGCAGTATTTT. This gives the protein CASSRGASGSTDTQYF. Full variable domain (remainder filled in from reference TRBV7-2 and TRBJ2-3): GAGVSQSPSNKVTEKGKDVELRCDPISGHTALYWYRQSLGQGLEFLIYFQGNSAPDKSGLPSDRFSAERTGGSVSTLTIQRTQQEDSAVYLCASSRGASGSTDTQYFGPGTRLTVL.

V gene TRBV5-1 combines with J gene TRBJ2-7, with 9 bases aligning to TRBD2. The V and J ends lost 2 bases and 5 bases, in that order; junction bases with no gene match: 8. This CDR3 comprises 15 residues. Per germline, CDR1 SGHRS and CDR2 YFSETQ. CDR3 nucleotide sequence: TGCGCCAGCAGCTTACCCCGGGCGGGAGGGGACGAGCAGTACTTC. Residues: CASSLPRAGGDEQYF.

The J gene is TRBJ1-1, the V gene TRBV30, with TRBD1 identical over 7 bases. Trimming took 5 bases from V and 11 from J; bases not matched to a gene: 8. The germline V gene encodes CDR1 GTSNPN and CDR2 SVGIG (reference sequence). The CDR3 spans 11 residues. Here the CDR3 reads CAWQTGFGAFF. The DNA for the CDR3 is TGTGCCTGGCAGACAGGGTTCGGCGCTTTCTTT.

This sequence joins TRBV6-1 and TRBJ1-5; D ambiguous. The germline V gene encodes CDR1 MNHNS and CDR2 SASEGT. Between the trimmed V and J ends, which lost 0 bases and 2 bases, there was a span of 2 bases. There are 13 residues in the CDR3. The CDR3 coding sequence is TGTGCCAGCAGTGAAGCCGGCAATCAGCCCCAGCATTTT. Amino acids: CASSEAGNQPQHF.